The source of this T cell receptor beta chain is a study of blood T cell repertoires in COVID-19. Clones were sequenced by immunoSEQ multiplex PCR, and TCRdb holds only the in-frame ones, with some missing. The profile covers approximately 240,000 clones, with 70% to 85% appearing a single time and 4.5% to 6% taken by the ten largest. The length of the CDR3 is 14 residues. CDR1 is SGHRS, CDR2 YFSETQ, per germline. Trimming pared 4 bases from V and 5 bases from J, leaving 16 bases between. This clonotype originated in a woman of 80 years or more with active or convalescent COVID-19. The chain employs TRBV5-1 and TRBJ2-7; possible D gene TRBD2, 5 bases. What was sequenced was peripheral blood. As DNA, the CDR3 is TGCGCCAGCAGCCAGCGGAGTCTGGTCGACGAGCAGTACTTC. Protein sequence: CASSQRSLVDEQYF.